This TCR beta chain was identified during a study of control samples from healthy donors and cancer patients. Profiled with immunoSEQ multiplex PCR; TCRdb holds only in-frame clones, not every one. Among about 120,000 clones listed, about 90% were seen once. Germline CDR1 reads SGHRS; CDR2 reads YFSETQ. CDR3 length: 17 residues. With 0 bases removed from V and 6 bases from J, the gap between germline ends came to 16 bases. V is TRBV5-1 and J is TRBJ1-6; maybe TRBD1 (6 bases). The receptor was derived from a man in his forties or fifties in good health. Material: blood. This chain's CDR3 is CASSLAGGGRGNSPLHF. In DNA form, the CDR3 reads TGCGCCAGCAGCTTGGCCGGAGGGGGGCGCGGTAATTCACCCCTCCACTTT.